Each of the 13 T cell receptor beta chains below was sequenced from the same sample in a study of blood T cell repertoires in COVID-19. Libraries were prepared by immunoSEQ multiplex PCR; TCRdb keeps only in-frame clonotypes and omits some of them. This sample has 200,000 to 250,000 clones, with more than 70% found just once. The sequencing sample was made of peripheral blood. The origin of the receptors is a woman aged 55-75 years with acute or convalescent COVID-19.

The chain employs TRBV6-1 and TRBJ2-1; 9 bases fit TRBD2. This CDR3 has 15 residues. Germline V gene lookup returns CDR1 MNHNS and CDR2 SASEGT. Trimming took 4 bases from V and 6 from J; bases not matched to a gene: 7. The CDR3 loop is CASSGAGTSINEQFF. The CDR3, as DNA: TGTGCCAGCAGTGGAGCGGGGACTAGCATCAATGAGCAGTTCTTC.

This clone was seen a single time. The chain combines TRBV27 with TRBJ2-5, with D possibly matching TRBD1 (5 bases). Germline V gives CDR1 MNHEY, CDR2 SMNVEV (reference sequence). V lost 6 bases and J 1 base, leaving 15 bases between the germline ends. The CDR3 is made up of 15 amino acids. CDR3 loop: CASSPTRQFQETQYF. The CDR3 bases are TGTGCCAGCAGCCCGACCCGACAGTTCCAAGAGACCCAGTACTTC.

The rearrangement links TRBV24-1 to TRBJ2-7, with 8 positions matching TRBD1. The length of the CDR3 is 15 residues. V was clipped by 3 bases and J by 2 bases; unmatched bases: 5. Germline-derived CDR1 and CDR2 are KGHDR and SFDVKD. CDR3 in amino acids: CATSDPRDRTYEQYF. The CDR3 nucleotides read TGTGCCACCAGTGATCCCCGGGACAGGACCTACGAGCAGTACTTC.

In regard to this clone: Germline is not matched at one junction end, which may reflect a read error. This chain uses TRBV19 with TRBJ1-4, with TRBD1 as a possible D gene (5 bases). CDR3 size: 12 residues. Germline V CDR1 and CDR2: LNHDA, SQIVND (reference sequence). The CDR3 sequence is CASSTPTAQVVF. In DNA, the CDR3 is TGTGCCAGTAGTACACCGACCGCACAGGTGGTTTTT.

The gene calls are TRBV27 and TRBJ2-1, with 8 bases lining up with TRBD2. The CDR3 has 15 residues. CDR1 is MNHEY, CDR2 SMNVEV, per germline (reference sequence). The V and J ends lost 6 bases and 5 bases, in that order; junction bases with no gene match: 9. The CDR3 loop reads CASRPAGLVNNEQFF. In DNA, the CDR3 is TGTGCCAGCAGACCCGCGGGACTAGTAAACAATGAGCAGTTCTTC.

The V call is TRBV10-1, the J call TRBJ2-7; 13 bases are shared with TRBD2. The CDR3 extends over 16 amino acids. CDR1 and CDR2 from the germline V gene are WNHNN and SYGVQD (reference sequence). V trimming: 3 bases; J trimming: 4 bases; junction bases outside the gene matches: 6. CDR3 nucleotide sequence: TGCGCCAGCAGTGACCCCGGGACTAGCGGGGTGTACGAGCAGTACTTC. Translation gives CASSDPGTSGVYEQYF.

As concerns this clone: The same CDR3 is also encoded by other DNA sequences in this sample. This CDR3 reads CASSPTGGRTEAFF. The CDR3 DNA is TGTGCCAGCTCACCTACAGGGGGAAGGACTGAAGCTTTCTTT. This chain uses TRBV18 with TRBJ1-1; 8 bases agree with TRBD1. In germline, CDR1 is KGHSH, CDR2 LQKENI. The CDR3 loop spans 14 amino acids. Trimming removed 3 bases from V and 5 bases from J; junction bases left unmatched: 5.

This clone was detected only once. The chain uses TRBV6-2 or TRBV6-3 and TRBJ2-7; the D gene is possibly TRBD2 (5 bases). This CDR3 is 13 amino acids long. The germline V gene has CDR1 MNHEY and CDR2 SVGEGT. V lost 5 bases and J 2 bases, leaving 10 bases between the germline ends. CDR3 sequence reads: CASSRPSPYEQYF. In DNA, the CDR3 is TGTGCCAGCAGTAGGCCTAGCCCCTACGAGCAGTACTTC.

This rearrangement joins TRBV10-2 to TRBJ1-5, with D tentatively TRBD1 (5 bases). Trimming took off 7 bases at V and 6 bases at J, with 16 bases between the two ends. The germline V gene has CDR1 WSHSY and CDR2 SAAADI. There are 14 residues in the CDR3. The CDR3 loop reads CASKEPGGFQPQHF. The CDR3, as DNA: TGCGCCAGCAAGGAGCCGGGGGGATTTCAGCCCCAGCATTTT.

Here the CDR3 DNA reads TGTGCCAGCAGCCCAGTGGGGGACAGCCATGAAGCTTTCTTT. This gives the protein CASSPVGDSHEAFF. The chain employs TRBV9 and TRBJ1-1, with 7 bases matching TRBD1. The CDR3 contains 14 residues. Germline lookup yields CDR1 SGDLS and CDR2 YYNGEE. Trimming at V came to 4 bases and at J to 7 bases, leaving 10 bases not matched to a gene. Based on the CDR3 plus reference TRBV9 and TRBJ1-1, the full variable domain is DSGVTQTPKHLITATGQRVTLRCSPRSGDLSVYWYQQSLDQGLQFLIQYYNGEERAKGNILERFSAQQFPDLHSELNLSSLELGDSALYFCASSPVGDSHEAFFGQGTRLTVV.

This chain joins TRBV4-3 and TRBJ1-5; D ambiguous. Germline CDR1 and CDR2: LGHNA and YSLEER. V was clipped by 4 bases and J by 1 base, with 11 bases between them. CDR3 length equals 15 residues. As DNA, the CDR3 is TGCGCCAGCAGCCCCAGGATAACCAGCAATCAGCCCCAGCATTTT. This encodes CASSPRITSNQPQHF.

In DNA form, the CDR3 reads TGCAGCGCCTGGGACAGGGGTACGGGGCAAGAGACCCAGTACTTC. Amino acids: CSAWDRGTGQETQYF. The gene calls are TRBV29-1 and TRBJ2-5; 10 nucleotides match TRBD1. This CDR3 spans 15 amino acids. Losses at the gene ends were 7 bases for V and 2 bases for J; bases not matched to a gene: 10. Per germline, CDR1 SQVTM and CDR2 ANQGSEA.

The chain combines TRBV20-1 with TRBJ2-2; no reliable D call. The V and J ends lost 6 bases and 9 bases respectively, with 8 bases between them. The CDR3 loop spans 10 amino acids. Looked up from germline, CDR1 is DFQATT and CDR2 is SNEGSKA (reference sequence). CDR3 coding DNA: TGCAGTGCGGGCGAGTGGGAGCTGTTTTTT. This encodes CSAGEWELFF.